These 22 T cell receptor beta chains came from one sample sequenced in a study of blood T cells in healthy people across ages (dated by TCRdb to about 2015). The library was obtained by 5' RACE. The sequencer was an Illumina HiSeq 2500. A second PCR of roughly 6 to 11 cycles was run with a J-beta primer mix and a sample-barcoded 5' primer. TCRdb trimmed public reads at Q25 via fastp, called clones via MiXCR and kept in-frame beta chains. Entries are consolidated by CDR3 protein sequence, retaining the most common genes and DNA. This sample holds about 2 million distinct CDR3 sequences; around 50% were observed only once. The top ten clones comprise 2.1% of the sample. Sequencing was carried out using blood. These receptors originate from a middle-aged woman in good health.

This chain joins TRBV20-1 and TRBJ2-2; the D gene could be TRBD1 or TRBD2 (5 bases each). Trimming pared 2 bases from V and 5 bases from J, leaving 15 bases between. Germline lookup yields CDR1 DFQATT and CDR2 SNEGSKA (reference sequence). This CDR3 has 15 residues. CDR3 nucleotides: TGCAGTGCTAGATCGCCGGGACCCCCTACCGGGGAGCTGTTTTTT. This translates into CSARSPGPPTGELFF.

This clonotype was counted a single time. The rearrangement links TRBV3-1 to TRBJ2-1; 12 positions match TRBD2. The germline gives CDR1 LGHDT, CDR2 YNNKEL (reference sequence). The CDR3 spans 20 residues. V lost 4 bases and J lost 5; bases outside the gene matches: 18. As DNA, the CDR3 is TGTGCCAGCAGCCGAAGAAGAGGGACTAGCGGGCATAACTCACACAATGAGCAGTTCTTC. Residues: CASSRRRGTSGHNSHNEQFF.

This chain uses TRBV15 with TRBJ2-1; either TRBD1 or TRBD2 may fit D (6 bases each). CDR3 length equals 19 residues. Germline assignment: CDR1 LNHNV and CDR2 YYDKDF (reference sequence). Trimming cost V 7 bases and J 5 bases, with 30 bases left between them. CDR3 in amino acids: CATNPGIEGGPSRNNEQFF. In DNA form, the CDR3 reads TGTGCCACCAACCCCGGGATAGAGGGGGGTCCTTCCCGGAACAATGAGCAGTTCTTC.

The CDR3, as DNA: TGTGCCAGCAGTTTAGGTGCCGGGGGGTATGGAGATACGCAGTATTTT. Amino acid sequence: CASSLGAGGYGDTQYF. V and J are TRBV12-3 or TRBV12-4 and TRBJ2-3; TRBD2 agrees at 7 bases. Trimming cost V 1 base and J 5 bases; bases outside gene matches: 9. This CDR3 has 16 amino acids.

The chain recombines TRBV15 with TRBJ2-3; possibly TRBD2 for D (6 bases). The V gene lost 5 bases and the J gene lost 0 bases, with 15 bases spanning the gap. This CDR3 spans 16 amino acids. The V gene's germline CDR1 is LNHNV and CDR2 YYDKDF (reference sequence). CDR3 sequence (DNA): TGTGCCACCAGCGGGTACGGGGGTCTAAGCACAGATACGCAGTATTTT. This sequence encodes CATSGYGGLSTDTQYF.

The chain carries TRBV6-2 or TRBV6-3 and TRBJ2-3; 7 bases align to TRBD2. Germline V gene lookup returns CDR1 MNHEY and CDR2 SVGEGT. CDR3 length: 15 residues. Trimming at V came to 6 bases and at J to 6 bases, leaving 12 bases not matched to a gene. The DNA of the CDR3 is TGTGCCAGCAGGCCCCCTGGAAGGGGAGGGGATACGCAGTATTTT. As protein: CASRPPGRGGDTQYF.

The CDR3 here is CASTEWGATSGANVLTF. The CDR3 region has the DNA TGTGCCAGCACCGAATGGGGAGCCACCTCTGGGGCCAACGTCCTGACTTTC. The rearrangement joins TRBV7-8 to TRBJ2-6, with a possible D match to TRBD2 (5 bases). Per germline, CDR1 SGHVS and CDR2 FQNEAQ. There are 17 residues in the CDR3. The V end lost 7 bases, the J end lost 0 bases, and 16 bases lay between the germline ends.

This clonotype was seen only a few times. The chain combines TRBV11-2 with TRBJ2-7, with a weak D call TRBD2 (5 bases). From germline, CDR1 is SGHAT and CDR2 FQNNGV. Trimming took off 3 bases at V and 5 bases at J, with 14 bases between the two ends. The CDR3 extends over 14 amino acids. The CDR3 spells CASSFHATGNEQYF. The CDR3 bases are TGTGCCAGCAGCTTCCACGCCACGGGGAACGAGCAGTACTTC.

A few counts support this clonotype. The chain joins TRBV7-8 to TRBJ2-3; D gene unclear. The ends were cut back, 5 bases at V and 2 bases at J, with 17 bases in the middle. Germline-derived CDR1 and CDR2 are SGHVS and FQNEAQ. The CDR3 extends over 16 amino acids. CDR3 in DNA: TGTGCCAGCAGCCGCGCGGACCTACCCAACACAGATACGCAGTATTTT. This translates into CASSRADLPNTDTQYF.

In its sample, this clonotype was seen a few times. This rearrangement joins TRBV20-1 to TRBJ1-5; the D is unclear. This CDR3 has 13 residues. Germline lookup yields CDR1 DFQATT and CDR2 SNEGSKA (reference sequence). The V gene lost 3 bases and the J gene lost 7 bases, with 13 bases spanning the gap. The CDR3 DNA follows: TGCAGTGCTAGGGGGAAGGTGAGACAGCCCCAGCATTTT. Amino acids: CSARGKVRQPQHF.

The chain carries TRBV28 and TRBJ1-4, with a possible D match to TRBD1 (6 bases). V lost 5 bases and J 8 bases, leaving 24 bases between the germline ends. Germline V gives CDR1 MDHEN, CDR2 SYDVKM. The CDR3 is 17 amino acids. The CDR3 loop is CASSETGTTGPREKLFF. DNA for the CDR3: TGTGCCAGCAGTGAGACCGGGACAACAGGGCCGAGAGAAAAACTGTTTTTT.

The V gene is TRBV4-1, the J gene TRBJ2-1; D call uncertain. The CDR3 is made up of 15 amino acids. Germline CDR1 reads MGHRA; CDR2 reads YSYEKL. V was shortened by 0 bases and J by 15 bases, with 21 bases between the two germline ends. The CDR3 DNA reads TGCGCCAGCAGCCAAGATCTTTCAGGCGGACGGCCCCTGTTCTTC. Translated: CASSQDLSGGRPLFF.

CDR3 bases: TGTGCCAGCAGGTCCGGGACACAAAATGAAAAACTGTTTTTT. This sequence encodes CASRSGTQNEKLFF. The chain employs TRBV27 and TRBJ1-4, with D perhaps TRBD1 (6 bases). Germline V gene data show CDR1 as MNHEY and CDR2 as SMNVEV (reference sequence). The CDR3 contains 14 residues. V was clipped by 6 bases and J by 5 bases, with 13 bases between them.

This clonotype was seen a single time. V usage is TRBV7-3 and J usage is TRBJ1-2, with D possibly matching TRBD1 (5 bases). This CDR3 comprises 13 residues. CDR1 SGHTA and CDR2 FQGTGA come from the germline V gene. Trimming stripped 1 base from V and 6 bases from J, with 9 bases between. The CDR3 loop reads CASSLNRQDGYTF. CDR3 DNA sequence: TGTGCCAGCAGCTTAAACAGGCAGGATGGCTACACCTTC.

The rearrangement joins TRBV2 to TRBJ1-2; D might be TRBD1 (5 bases). Trimming shortened V by 7 bases and J by 0 bases, and 15 bases separated the two germline ends. CDR1 and CDR2 from the germline V gene are SNHLY and FYNNEI. This CDR3 is built from 15 residues. CDR3 in DNA: TGTGCCAGCACCCCGGGGACGATGACTAACTATGGCTACACCTTC. Its protein is CASTPGTMTNYGYTF.

V usage is TRBV7-8 and J usage is TRBJ2-5, with 7 bases fitting TRBD2. The germline V gene has CDR1 SGHVS and CDR2 FQNEAQ. The CDR3 runs to 18 residues. Unmatched junction bases numbered 14, after V lost 3 bases and J lost 1 base. CDR3 residues: CASSLDGLAVGFQETQYF. CDR3 coding DNA: TGTGCCAGCAGCTTGGACGGGCTAGCGGTGGGATTCCAAGAGACCCAGTACTTC.

The chain combines TRBV13 with TRBJ1-2; D possibly corresponds to TRBD1 (5 bases). V was pared by 5 bases and J by 7 bases, with 17 bases between. The germline V gene encodes CDR1 PRHDT and CDR2 FYEKMQ (reference sequence). The CDR3 totals 14 residues. This chain's CDR3 is CASSRVKGRAGYTF. Written as DNA, the CDR3 is TGTGCCAGCAGCCGGGTGAAGGGGCGGGCTGGCTACACCTTC.

The V gene is TRBV14, the J gene TRBJ2-5; no firm D call. Deletions cut 2 bases from V and 11 bases from J, with 18 bases between. Germline V CDR1 and CDR2: SGHDN, FVKESK. The CDR3 sequence is 14 residues long. In DNA form, the CDR3 reads TGTGCCAGCAGCCAACTCAGTGTCCCCCAGATTCAGTACTTC. Translation gives CASSQLSVPQIQYF.

The sample holds one count of this clonotype. The chain joins TRBV24-1 to TRBJ2-4; the match to TRBD1 covers 8 bases. CDR1 is KGHDR, CDR2 SFDVKD, per germline. The V segment lost 2 bases and the J segment 13 bases; nucleotides outside the gene matches: 15. CDR3 length: 16 residues. CDR3 loop: CATSDWSRQGKMVQYF. As DNA, the CDR3 is TGTGCCACCAGTGATTGGTCGAGACAGGGGAAAATGGTGCAGTACTTC.

The rearrangement links TRBV4-3 to TRBJ1-2, with 8 positions matching TRBD1. This CDR3 has 14 amino acids. V trimming: 4 bases; J trimming: 6 bases; junction bases outside the gene matches: 7. Germline CDR1 and CDR2: LGHNA and YSLEER. In DNA form, the CDR3 reads TGCGCCAGCAGCCGAGCAACAGGGGGAGATGGCTACACCTTC. This codes for CASSRATGGDGYTF.

This chain joins TRBV5-1 and TRBJ2-1, with no clear D. V lost 2 bases and J 5 bases, leaving 14 bases between the germline ends. CDR3 length: 15 residues. CDR1 and CDR2 from the germline V gene are SGHRS and YFSETQ. The CDR3 protein is CASSLGPLTDNEQFF. DNA of the CDR3: TGCGCCAGCAGCTTAGGCCCACTGACCGACAATGAGCAGTTCTTC.

A single count supports this clonotype. J is TRBJ2-3 and V is TRBV6-2 or TRBV6-3; 12 bases line up with TRBD2. CDR3 length: 16 residues. The germline V gene has CDR1 MNHEY and CDR2 SVGEGT. V lost 2 bases to trimming and J lost 4 bases; unmatched junction nucleotides: 4. CDR3 in amino acids: CASSYGLAGGPDTQYF. Here the CDR3 DNA reads TGTGCCAGCAGTTACGGTCTAGCGGGGGGGCCAGATACGCAGTATTTT.